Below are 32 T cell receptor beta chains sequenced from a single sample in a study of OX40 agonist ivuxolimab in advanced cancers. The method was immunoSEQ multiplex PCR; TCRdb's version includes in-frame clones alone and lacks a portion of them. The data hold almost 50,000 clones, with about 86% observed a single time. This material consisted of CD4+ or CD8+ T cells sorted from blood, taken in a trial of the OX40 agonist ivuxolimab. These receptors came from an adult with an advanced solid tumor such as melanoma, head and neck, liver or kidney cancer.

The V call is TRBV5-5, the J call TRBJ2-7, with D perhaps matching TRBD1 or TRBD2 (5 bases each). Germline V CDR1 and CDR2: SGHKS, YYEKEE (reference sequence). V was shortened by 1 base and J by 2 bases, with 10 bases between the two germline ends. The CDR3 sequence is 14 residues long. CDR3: CASSLYTGPYEQYV. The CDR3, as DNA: TGTGCCAGCAGCTTGTACACGGGACCCTACGAGCAGTACGTC.

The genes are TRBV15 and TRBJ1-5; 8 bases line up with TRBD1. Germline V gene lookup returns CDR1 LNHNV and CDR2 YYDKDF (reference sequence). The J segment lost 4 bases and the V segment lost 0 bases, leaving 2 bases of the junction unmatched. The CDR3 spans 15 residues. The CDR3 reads CATSRDRTGNQPQHF. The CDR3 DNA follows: TGTGCCACCAGCAGAGATAGGACAGGGAATCAGCCCCAGCATTTT. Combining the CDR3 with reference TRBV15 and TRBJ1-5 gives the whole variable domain DAMVIQNPRYQVTQFGKPVTLSCSQTLNHNVMYWYQQKSSQAPKLLFHYYDKDFNNEADTPDNFQSRRPNTSFCFLDIRSPGLGDTAMYLCATSRDRTGNQPQHFGDGTRLSIL.

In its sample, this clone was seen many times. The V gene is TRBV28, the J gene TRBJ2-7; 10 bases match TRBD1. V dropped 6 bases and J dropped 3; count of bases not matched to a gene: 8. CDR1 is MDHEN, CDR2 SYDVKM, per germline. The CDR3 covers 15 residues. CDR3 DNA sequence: TGTGCCAGCAGAGCTCCGGGACAGGGGATCTACGAGCAGTACTTC. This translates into CASRAPGQGIYEQYF.

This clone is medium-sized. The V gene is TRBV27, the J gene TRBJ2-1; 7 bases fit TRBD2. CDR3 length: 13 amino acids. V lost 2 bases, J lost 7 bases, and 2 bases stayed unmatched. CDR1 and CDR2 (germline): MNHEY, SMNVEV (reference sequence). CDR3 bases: TGTGCCAGCAGTTTAACCGGGGGGAATGAGCAGTTCTTC. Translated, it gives CASSLTGGNEQFF.

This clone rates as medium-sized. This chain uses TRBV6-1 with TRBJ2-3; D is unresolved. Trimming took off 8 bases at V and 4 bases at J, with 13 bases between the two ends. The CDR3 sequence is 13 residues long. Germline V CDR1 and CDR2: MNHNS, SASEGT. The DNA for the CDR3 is TGTGCCAGCGGTCGGTCTAGTGCAGATACGCAGTATTTT. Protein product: CASGRSSADTQYF.

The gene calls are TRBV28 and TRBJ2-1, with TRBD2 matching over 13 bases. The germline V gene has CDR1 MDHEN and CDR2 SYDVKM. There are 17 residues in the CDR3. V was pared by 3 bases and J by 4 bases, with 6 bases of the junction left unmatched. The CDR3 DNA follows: TGTGCCAGCAGTTTTCGGACTAGCGGGAGTTTTTACAATGAGCAGTTCTTC. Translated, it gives CASSFRTSGSFYNEQFF.

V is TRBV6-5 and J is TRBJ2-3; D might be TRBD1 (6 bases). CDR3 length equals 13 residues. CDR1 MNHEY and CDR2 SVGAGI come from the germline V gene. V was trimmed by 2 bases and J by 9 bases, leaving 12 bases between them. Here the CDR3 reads CASSYGQGTTQYF. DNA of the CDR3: TGTGCCAGCAGTTACGGTCAGGGGACAACGCAGTATTTT.

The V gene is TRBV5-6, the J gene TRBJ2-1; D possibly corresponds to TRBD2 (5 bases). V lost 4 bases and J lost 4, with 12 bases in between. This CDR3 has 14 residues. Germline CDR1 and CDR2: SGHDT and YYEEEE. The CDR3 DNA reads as TGTGCCAGCAGCCTCTCTAGCCTTTACAATGAGCAGTTCTTC. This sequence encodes CASSLSSLYNEQFF.

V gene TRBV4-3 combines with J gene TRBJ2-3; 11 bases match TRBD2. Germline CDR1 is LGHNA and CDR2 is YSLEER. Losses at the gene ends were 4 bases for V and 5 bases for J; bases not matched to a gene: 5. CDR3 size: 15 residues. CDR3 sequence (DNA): TGCGCCAGCAGCCTACTAGCGGGAGAGGTAGATACGCAGTATTTT. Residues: CASSLLAGEVDTQYF.

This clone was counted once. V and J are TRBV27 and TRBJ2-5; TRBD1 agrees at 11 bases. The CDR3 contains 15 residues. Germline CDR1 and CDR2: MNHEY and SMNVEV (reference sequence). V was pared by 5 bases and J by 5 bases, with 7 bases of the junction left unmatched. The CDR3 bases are TGTGCCAGCAGTACCGGACAGGGGGCGCGTGAGACCCAGTACTTC. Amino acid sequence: CASSTGQGARETQYF.

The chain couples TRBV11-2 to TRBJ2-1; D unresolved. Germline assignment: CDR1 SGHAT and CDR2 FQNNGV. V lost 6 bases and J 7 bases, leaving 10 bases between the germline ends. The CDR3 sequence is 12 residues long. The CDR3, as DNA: TGTGCCAGCAGAGCCTTGGAGAATGAGCAGTTCTTC. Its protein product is CASRALENEQFF. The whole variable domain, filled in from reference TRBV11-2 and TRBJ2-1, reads EAGVAQSPRYKIIEKRQSVAFWCNPISGHATLYWYQQILGQGPKLLIQFQNNGVVDDSQLPKDRFSAERLKGVDSTLKIQPAKLEDSAVYLCASRALENEQFFGPGTRLTVL.

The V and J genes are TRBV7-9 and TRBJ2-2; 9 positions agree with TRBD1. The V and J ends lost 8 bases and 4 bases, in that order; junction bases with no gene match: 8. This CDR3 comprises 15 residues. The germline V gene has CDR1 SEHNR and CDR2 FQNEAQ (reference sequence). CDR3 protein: CASVSRTGVTGELFF. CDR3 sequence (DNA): TGTGCCAGCGTGTCAAGGACAGGGGTCACCGGGGAGCTGTTTTTT.

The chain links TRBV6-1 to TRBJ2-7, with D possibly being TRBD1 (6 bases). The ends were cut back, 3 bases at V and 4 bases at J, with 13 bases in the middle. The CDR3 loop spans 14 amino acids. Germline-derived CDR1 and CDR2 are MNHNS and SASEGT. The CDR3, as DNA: TGTGCCAGCAGTGATACAGGGTTATATTACGAGCAGTACGTC. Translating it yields CASSDTGLYYEQYV.

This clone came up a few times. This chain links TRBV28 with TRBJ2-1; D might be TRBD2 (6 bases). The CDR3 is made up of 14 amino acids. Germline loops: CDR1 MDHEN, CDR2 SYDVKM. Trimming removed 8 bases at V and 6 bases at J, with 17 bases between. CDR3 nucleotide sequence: TGTGCCAGCGGGGGACTCTCCCTGGGCAATGAGCAGTTCTTC. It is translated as CASGGLSLGNEQFF.

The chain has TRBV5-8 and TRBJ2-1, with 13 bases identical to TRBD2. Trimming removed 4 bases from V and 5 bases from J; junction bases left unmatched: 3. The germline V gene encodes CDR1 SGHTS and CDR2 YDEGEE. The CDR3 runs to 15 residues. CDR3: CASSRGTSGDNEQFF. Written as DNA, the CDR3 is TGTGCCAGCAGCCGAGGGACTAGCGGGGACAATGAGCAGTTCTTC.

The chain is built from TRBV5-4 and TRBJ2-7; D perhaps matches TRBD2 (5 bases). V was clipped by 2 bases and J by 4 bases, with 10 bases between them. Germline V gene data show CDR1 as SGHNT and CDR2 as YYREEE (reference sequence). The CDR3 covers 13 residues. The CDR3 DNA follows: TGTGCCAGCAGCTTTGCTCGGGGTTACGAGCAGTACGTC. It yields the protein CASSFARGYEQYV.

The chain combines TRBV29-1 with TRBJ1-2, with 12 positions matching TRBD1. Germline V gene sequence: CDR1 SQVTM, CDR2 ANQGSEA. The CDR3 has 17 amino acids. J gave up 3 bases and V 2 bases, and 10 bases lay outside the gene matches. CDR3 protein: CSVELGQGAWLDYGYTF. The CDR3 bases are TGCAGCGTTGAACTGGGACAGGGGGCCTGGTTGGACTATGGCTACACCTTC.

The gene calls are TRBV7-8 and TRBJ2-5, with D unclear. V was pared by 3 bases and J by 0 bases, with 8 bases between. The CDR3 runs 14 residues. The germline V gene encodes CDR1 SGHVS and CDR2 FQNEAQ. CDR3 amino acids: CASSLVTDQETQYF. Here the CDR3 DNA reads TGTGCCAGCAGCTTGGTTACAGACCAAGAGACCCAGTACTTC.

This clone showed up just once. The CDR3 DNA is TGCGCCAGCAGTGAGTTCATGAACACTGAAGCTTTCTTT. Translation: CASSEFMNTEAFF. The rearrangement uses TRBV10-2 and TRBJ1-1; no clear D gene. Germline CDR1 reads WSHSY; CDR2 reads SAAADI. Trimming took off 1 base at V and 0 bases at J, with 3 bases between the two ends. The CDR3 totals 13 residues.

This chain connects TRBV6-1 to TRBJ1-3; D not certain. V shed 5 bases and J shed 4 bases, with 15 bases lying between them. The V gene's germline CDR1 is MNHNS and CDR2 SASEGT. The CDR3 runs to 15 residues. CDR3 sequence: CASSTLVGQGNTIYF. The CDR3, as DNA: TGTGCCAGCAGTACGCTCGTGGGCCAAGGAAACACCATATATTTT.

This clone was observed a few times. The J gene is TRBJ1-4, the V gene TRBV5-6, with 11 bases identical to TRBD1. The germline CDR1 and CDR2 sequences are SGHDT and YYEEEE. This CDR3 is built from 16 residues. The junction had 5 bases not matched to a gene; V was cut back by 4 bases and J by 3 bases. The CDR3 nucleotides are TGTGCCAGCAGCACTGGGACAGGGGGAGCTAATGAAAAACTGTTTTTT. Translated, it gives CASSTGTGGANEKLFF.

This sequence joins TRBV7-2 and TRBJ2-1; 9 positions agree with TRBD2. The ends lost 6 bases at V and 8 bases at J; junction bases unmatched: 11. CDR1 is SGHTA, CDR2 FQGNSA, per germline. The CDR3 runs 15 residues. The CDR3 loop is CASSIFGTSNDEQFF. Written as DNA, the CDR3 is TGTGCCAGCAGTATATTCGGGACTAGCAACGATGAGCAGTTCTTC.

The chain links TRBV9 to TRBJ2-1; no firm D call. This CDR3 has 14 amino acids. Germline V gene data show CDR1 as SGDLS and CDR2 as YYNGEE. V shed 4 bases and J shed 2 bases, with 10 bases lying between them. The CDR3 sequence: CASSPWEAYNEQFF. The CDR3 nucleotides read TGTGCCAGCAGCCCATGGGAAGCCTACAATGAGCAGTTCTTC.

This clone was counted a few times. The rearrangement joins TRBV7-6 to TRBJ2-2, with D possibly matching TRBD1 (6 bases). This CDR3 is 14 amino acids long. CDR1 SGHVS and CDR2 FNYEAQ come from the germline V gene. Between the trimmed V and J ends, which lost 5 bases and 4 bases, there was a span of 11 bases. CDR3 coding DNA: TGTGCCAGCAGCCGAACAGGGCCCACCGGGGAGCTGTTTTTT. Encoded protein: CASSRTGPTGELFF. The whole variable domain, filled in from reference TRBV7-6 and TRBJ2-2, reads GAGVSQSPRYKVTKRGQDVALRCDPISGHVSLYWYRQALGQGPEFLTYFNYEAQQDKSGLPNDRFSAERPEGSISTLTIQRTEQRDSAMYRCASSRTGPTGELFFGEGSRLTVL.

As DNA, the CDR3 is TGTGCCAGCAGTTTAATGGCGGGAGGAGAGACCCAGTACTTC. Protein product: CASSLMAGGETQYF. J is TRBJ2-5 and V is TRBV27; 8 bases agree with TRBD2. This CDR3 region has 14 residues. The V gene end was trimmed by 2 bases and the J gene end by 4 bases; junction bases not matched to a gene: 3. Germline CDR1 and CDR2: MNHEY and SMNVEV (reference sequence).

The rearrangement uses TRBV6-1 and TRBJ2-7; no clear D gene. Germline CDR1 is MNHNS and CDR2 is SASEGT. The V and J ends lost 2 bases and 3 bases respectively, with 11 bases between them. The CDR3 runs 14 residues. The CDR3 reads CASSEYGRYYEQYV. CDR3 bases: TGTGCCAGCAGTGAATACGGCAGGTACTACGAGCAGTACGTC.

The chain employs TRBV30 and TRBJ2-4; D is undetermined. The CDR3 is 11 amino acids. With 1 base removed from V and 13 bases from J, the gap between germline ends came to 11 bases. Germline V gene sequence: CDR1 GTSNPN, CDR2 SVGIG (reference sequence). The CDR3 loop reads CAWSAPDRQYF. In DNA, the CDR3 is TGTGCCTGGAGTGCCCCAGACCGCCAGTACTTC.

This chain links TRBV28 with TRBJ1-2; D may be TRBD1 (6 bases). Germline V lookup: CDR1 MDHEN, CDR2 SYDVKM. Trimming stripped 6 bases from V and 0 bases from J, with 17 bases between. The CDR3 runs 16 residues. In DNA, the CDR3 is TGTGCCAGCAGCCTAAGCGTGGAGGGGGCTAACTATGGCTACACCTTC. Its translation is CASSLSVEGANYGYTF.

This CDR3 is CASSLTRQGRNQPQHF. The CDR3 region has the DNA TGTGCCAGCAGTCTGACCCGACAGGGGCGGAATCAGCCCCAGCATTTT. The V call is TRBV28, the J call TRBJ1-5; TRBD1 matches at 8 bases. The CDR3 totals 16 residues. Losses at the gene ends were 5 bases for V and 4 bases for J; bases not matched to a gene: 10. CDR1 and CDR2 from the germline V gene are MDHEN and SYDVKM.

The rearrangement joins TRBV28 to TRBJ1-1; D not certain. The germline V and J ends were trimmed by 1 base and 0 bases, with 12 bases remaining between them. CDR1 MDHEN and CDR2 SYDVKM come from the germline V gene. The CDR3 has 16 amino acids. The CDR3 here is CASSLSPANMNTEAFF. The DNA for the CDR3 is TGTGCCAGCAGTTTATCCCCCGCCAACATGAACACTGAAGCTTTCTTT.

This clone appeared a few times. This CDR3 is CASSLEPTYEQYF. The CDR3 bases are TGTGCCAGCAGCTTAGAACCAACTTACGAGCAGTACTTC. This chain connects TRBV11-2 to TRBJ2-7; D ambiguous. CDR3 length: 13 amino acids. V was clipped by 0 bases and J by 4 bases, with 7 bases between them. The V gene's germline CDR1 is SGHAT and CDR2 FQNNGV.

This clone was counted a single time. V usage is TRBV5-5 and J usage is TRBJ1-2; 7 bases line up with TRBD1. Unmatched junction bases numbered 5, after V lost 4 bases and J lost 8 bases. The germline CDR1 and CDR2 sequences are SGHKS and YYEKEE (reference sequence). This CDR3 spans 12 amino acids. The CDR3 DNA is TGTGCCAGCAGCGCGACAGGGTGGGGCTACACCTTC. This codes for CASSATGWGYTF. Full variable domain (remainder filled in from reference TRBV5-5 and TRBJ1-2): DAGVTQSPTHLIKTRGQQVTLRCSPISGHKSVSWYQQVLGQGPQFIFQYYEKEERGRGNFPDRFSARQFPNYSSELNVNALLLGDSALYLCASSATGWGYTFGSGTRLTVV.